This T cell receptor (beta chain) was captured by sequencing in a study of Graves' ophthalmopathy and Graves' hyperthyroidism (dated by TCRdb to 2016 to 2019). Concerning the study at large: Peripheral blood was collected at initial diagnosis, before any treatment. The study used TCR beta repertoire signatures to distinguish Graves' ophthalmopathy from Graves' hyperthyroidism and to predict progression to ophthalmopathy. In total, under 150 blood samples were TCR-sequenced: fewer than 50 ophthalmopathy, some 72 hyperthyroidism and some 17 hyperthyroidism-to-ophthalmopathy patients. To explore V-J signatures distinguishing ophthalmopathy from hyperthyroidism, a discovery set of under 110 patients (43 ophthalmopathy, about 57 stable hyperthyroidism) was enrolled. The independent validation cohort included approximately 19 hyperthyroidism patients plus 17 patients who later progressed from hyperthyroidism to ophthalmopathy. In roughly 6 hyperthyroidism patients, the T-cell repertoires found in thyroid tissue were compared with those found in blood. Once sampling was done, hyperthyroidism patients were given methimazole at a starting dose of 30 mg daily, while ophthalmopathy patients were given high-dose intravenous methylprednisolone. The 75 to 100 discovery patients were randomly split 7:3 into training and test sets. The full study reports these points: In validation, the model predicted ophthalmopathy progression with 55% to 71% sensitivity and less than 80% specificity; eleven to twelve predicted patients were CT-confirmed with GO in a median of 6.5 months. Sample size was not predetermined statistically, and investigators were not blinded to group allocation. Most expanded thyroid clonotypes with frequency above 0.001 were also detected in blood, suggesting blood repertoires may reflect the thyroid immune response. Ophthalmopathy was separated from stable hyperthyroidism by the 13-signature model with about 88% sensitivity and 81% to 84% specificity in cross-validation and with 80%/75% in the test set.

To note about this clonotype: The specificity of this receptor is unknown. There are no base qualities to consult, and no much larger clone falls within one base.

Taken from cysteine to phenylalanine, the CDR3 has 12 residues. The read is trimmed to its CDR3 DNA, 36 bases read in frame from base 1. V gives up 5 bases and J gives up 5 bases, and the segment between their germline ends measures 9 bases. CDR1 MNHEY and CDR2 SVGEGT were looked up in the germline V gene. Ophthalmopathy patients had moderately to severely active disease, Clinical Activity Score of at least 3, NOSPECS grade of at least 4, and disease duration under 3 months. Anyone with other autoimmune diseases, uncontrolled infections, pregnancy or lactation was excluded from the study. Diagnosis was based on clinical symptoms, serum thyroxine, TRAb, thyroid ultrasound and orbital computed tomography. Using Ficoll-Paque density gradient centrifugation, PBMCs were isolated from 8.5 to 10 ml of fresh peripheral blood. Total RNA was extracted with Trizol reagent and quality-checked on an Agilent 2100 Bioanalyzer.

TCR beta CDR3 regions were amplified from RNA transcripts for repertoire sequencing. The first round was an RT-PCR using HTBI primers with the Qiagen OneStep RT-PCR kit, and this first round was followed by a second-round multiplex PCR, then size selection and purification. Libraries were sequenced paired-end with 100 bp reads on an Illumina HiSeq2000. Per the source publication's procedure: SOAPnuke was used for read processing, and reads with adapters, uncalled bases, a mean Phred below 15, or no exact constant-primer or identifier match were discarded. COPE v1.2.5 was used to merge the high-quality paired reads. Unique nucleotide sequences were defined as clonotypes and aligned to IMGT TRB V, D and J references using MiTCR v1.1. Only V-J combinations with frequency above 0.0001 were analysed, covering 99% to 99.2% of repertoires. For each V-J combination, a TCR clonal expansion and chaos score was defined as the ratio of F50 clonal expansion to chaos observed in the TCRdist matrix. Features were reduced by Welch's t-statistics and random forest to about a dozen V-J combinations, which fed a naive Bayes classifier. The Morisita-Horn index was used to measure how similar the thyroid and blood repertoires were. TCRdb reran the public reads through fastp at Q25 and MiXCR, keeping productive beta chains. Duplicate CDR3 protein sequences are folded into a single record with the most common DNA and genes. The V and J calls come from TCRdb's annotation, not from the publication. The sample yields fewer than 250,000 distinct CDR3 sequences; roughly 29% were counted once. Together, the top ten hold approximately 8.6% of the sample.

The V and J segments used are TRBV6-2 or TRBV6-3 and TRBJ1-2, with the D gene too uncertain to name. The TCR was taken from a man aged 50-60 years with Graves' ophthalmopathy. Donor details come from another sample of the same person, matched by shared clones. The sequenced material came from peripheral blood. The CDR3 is CASSQSSYGYTF. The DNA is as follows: TGTGCCAGCAGTCAAAGTTCTTATGGCTACACCTTC.